The 28 T cell receptor beta chains below were found in one sample sequenced in a study of identical twins. TCRdb reanalysed the 5' RACE reads using MiXCR and keeps one entry per CDR3 protein. In the table there are 200,000 to 250,000 distinct CDR3 sequences, about 10% of which are singletons. Sequencing was carried out using memory T cells sorted from blood. The receptors derive from a man over 45 in good health.

This clonotype has ten or more counts. The V call is TRBV5-5, the J call TRBJ2-3, with a possible D match to TRBD2 (5 bases). V was clipped by 0 bases and J by 4 bases, with 9 bases between them. From germline, CDR1 is SGHKS and CDR2 YYEKEE (reference sequence). The length of the CDR3 is 14 residues. CDR3 sequence reads: CASSLALRADTQYF. The DNA for the CDR3 is TGTGCCAGCAGCTTGGCGTTGCGGGCAGATACGCAGTATTTT.

This clonotype was recorded a few times. The V and J genes are TRBV15 and TRBJ2-7; D is uncertain. V lost 0 bases, J lost 5 bases, and 5 bases lay in between. This CDR3 has 12 amino acids. From germline, CDR1 is LNHNV and CDR2 YYDKDF (reference sequence). CDR3 protein: CATSRDQDEQYF. CDR3 in DNA: TGTGCCACCAGCAGAGATCAGGACGAGCAGTACTTC.

About this clonotype itself: The junction departs from the called germline gene at one end, perhaps through a read error. This chain uses TRBV7-3 with TRBJ2-3, with D perhaps matching TRBD2 (6 bases). Germline V gene lookup returns CDR1 SGHTA and CDR2 FQGTGA. The CDR3 extends over 14 amino acids. CDR3: CASSSGGNTDSQYF. The CDR3 region has the DNA TGTGCCAGCAGCTCCGGAGGGAACACAGATTCGCAGTATTTT.

This clonotype came up many times. CDR3 nucleotide sequence: TGCGCCAGCAGCCGCACTAGCGGGGAGGGGTACACCTTC. Encoded protein: CASSRTSGEGYTF. The chain links TRBV4-1 to TRBJ1-2; tentatively, D is TRBD1 (5 bases). The V end lost 4 bases, the J end lost 11 bases, and 17 bases lay between the germline ends. The length of the CDR3 is 13 residues. Germline lookup yields CDR1 MGHRA and CDR2 YSYEKL.

This clonotype was seen repeatedly, ten times or more. This chain links TRBV20-1 with TRBJ2-1, with 8 bases lining up with TRBD1. This CDR3 region has 16 residues. CDR1 and CDR2 (germline): DFQATT, SNEGSKA (reference sequence). Germline trimming cut 5 bases from V and 13 bases from J; bases unmatched to any gene: 22. The CDR3 DNA sequence: TGCAGTGCTCCCTCAAAAGGACAGGGAATGGGTCATGGTCAGTTCTTC. This gives the protein CSAPSKGQGMGHGQFF.

This clonotype was recorded many times. The rearrangement links TRBV27 to TRBJ2-1; 8 nucleotides align to TRBD1. Germline lookup yields CDR1 MNHEY and CDR2 SMNVEV (reference sequence). Losses at the gene ends were 10 bases for V and 5 bases for J; bases not matched to a gene: 19. The CDR3 runs 17 residues. CDR3 coding DNA: TGTGCCACCTCACAGGGGGGTAGCCTTTACGGCCACAATGAGCAGTTCTTC. Its protein is CATSQGGSLYGHNEQFF.

This clonotype was seen a handful of times. This chain uses TRBV28 with TRBJ1-5, with unresolved D. The CDR3 runs to 15 residues. Trimming stripped 7 bases from V and 4 bases from J, with 17 bases between. Germline loops: CDR1 MDHEN, CDR2 SYDVKM. CDR3 in DNA: TGTGCCAGCACCCCTAAGATATGGGCAAATCAGCCCCAGCATTTT. Translation gives CASTPKIWANQPQHF.

For the CDR3, the DNA is TGCAGTGCGGTCACCGGGACAGGTCTTAGAACAGATACGCAGTATTTT. It translates to CSAVTGTGLRTDTQYF. The chain combines TRBV20-1 with TRBJ2-3; TRBD1 agrees at 8 bases. With 6 bases clipped from V and 3 bases from J, the junction kept 14 bases outside the gene matches. Germline assignment: CDR1 DFQATT and CDR2 SNEGSKA (reference sequence). This CDR3 has 16 amino acids.

This clonotype turned up a few times. The chain carries TRBV20-1 and TRBJ2-1; TRBD2 might be the D (5 bases). The CDR3 is made up of 16 amino acids. Germline CDR1 is DFQATT and CDR2 is SNEGSKA (reference sequence). V was pared by 0 bases and J by 2 bases, with 14 bases between. The CDR3, as DNA: TGCAGTGCTAGAGAGCCCCGGGGTGGGCCCTACAATGAGCAGTTCTTC. This codes for CSAREPRGGPYNEQFF.

The rearrangement joins TRBV5-6 to TRBJ1-4; D is uncertain. V shed 0 bases and J shed 4 bases, with 7 bases lying between them. The CDR3 is made up of 14 amino acids. Germline V CDR1 and CDR2: SGHDT, YYEEEE. Here the CDR3 reads CASSLVGVNEKLFF. The CDR3 DNA reads as TGTGCCAGCAGCTTGGTTGGGGTTAATGAAAAACTGTTTTTT. The full variable domain, its missing parts supplied by reference TRBV5-6 and TRBJ1-4, is DAGVTQSPTHLIKTRGQQVTLRCSPKSGHDTVSWYQQALGQGPQFIFQYYEEEERQRGNFPDRFSGHQFPNYSSELNVNALLLGDSALYLCASSLVGVNEKLFFGSGTQLSVL.

This clonotype was observed a few times. The chain carries TRBV19 and TRBJ1-5; D is unclear. The V gene lost 3 bases and the J gene lost 0 bases, with 15 bases spanning the gap. The CDR3 sequence is 17 residues long. In germline, CDR1 is LNHDA, CDR2 SQIVND (reference sequence). CDR3 residues: CASSIGSPENSNQPQHF. The CDR3 DNA reads as TGTGCCAGTAGTATTGGGTCGCCGGAGAATAGCAATCAGCCCCAGCATTTT.

This clonotype has only a few counts. The chain links TRBV29-1 to TRBJ2-1, with D possibly TRBD1 on 6 matching bases. Germline assignment: CDR1 SQVTM and CDR2 ANQGSEA. This CDR3 contains 13 residues. The V and J ends lost 7 bases and 7 bases respectively, with 17 bases between them. This CDR3 is CSAGEGDGNEQFF. Written as DNA, the CDR3 is TGCAGCGCCGGAGAGGGGGATGGGAATGAGCAGTTCTTC.

This rearrangement joins TRBV12-3 or TRBV12-4 to TRBJ2-2; tentatively, D is TRBD2 (5 bases). Trimming removed 6 bases at V and 1 base at J, with 12 bases between. CDR3 length: 15 residues. CDR3 DNA sequence: TGTGCCAGCAGCAATATAGCGATGAACACCGGGGAGCTGTTTTTT. Translating it yields CASSNIAMNTGELFF.

This clonotype was detected ten times or more. The chain has TRBV20-1 and TRBJ2-5; no firm D call. The V gene lost 2 bases and the J gene lost 2 bases, with 6 bases spanning the gap. The CDR3 loop spans 12 amino acids. From germline, CDR1 is DFQATT and CDR2 SNEGSKA (reference sequence). CDR3 amino acids: CSARMIQETQYF. The CDR3 coding sequence is TGCAGTGCTAGAATGATACAAGAGACCCAGTACTTC.

The table lists this clonotype with a few counts. The rearrangement links TRBV29-1 to TRBJ2-1, with 12 bases identical to TRBD2. This CDR3 spans 16 amino acids. From germline, CDR1 is SQVTM and CDR2 ANQGSEA. The ends lost 5 bases at V and 0 bases at J; junction bases unmatched: 5. The CDR3 bases are TGCAGCGTTTACGGACTAGCGGGGCGCTCCTACAATGAGCAGTTCTTC. This sequence encodes CSVYGLAGRSYNEQFF.

This chain uses TRBV20-1 with TRBJ1-5; 8 nucleotides agree with TRBD1. With V trimmed by 8 bases and J by 2 bases, 2 bases remained unmatched. Germline assignment: CDR1 DFQATT and CDR2 SNEGSKA (reference sequence). The length of the CDR3 is 12 residues. The CDR3 here is CSSGGGNQPQHF. The CDR3 nucleotides are TGCAGTTCAGGGGGCGGCAATCAGCCCCAGCATTTT.

In this sample, this clonotype turned up many times. This chain joins TRBV4-3 and TRBJ2-2; a possible D gene is TRBD2 (6 bases). This CDR3 contains 17 residues. V was trimmed by 2 bases and J by 0 bases, leaving 13 bases between them. The V gene's germline CDR1 is LGHNA and CDR2 YSLEER. The CDR3: CASSQRPAGTNTGELFF. Here the CDR3 DNA reads TGCGCCAGCAGCCAACGGCCGGCGGGGACGAACACCGGGGAGCTGTTTTTT.

This clonotype was picked up a small number of times. This sequence joins TRBV20-1 and TRBJ2-3, with D possibly matching TRBD1 (7 bases). This CDR3 has 12 residues. The germline gives CDR1 DFQATT, CDR2 SNEGSKA (reference sequence). The V end was cut by 3 bases, the J end by 9 bases, with 13 bases between. This CDR3 reads CSARRDRKTQYF. The CDR3 region has the DNA TGCAGTGCTAGGCGGGACAGAAAAACGCAGTATTTT.

This clonotype has more than one count but fewer than ten. The rearrangement links TRBV18 to TRBJ2-1; 9 bases fit TRBD2. With V trimmed by 5 bases and J by 7 bases, 9 bases remained unmatched. Germline CDR1 is KGHSH and CDR2 is LQKENI. The CDR3 is 15 amino acids. The CDR3 reads CASSAPGLATNEQFF. The CDR3 bases are TGTGCCAGCTCAGCTCCGGGACTAGCAACGAATGAGCAGTTCTTC. Full variable domain (rest looked up from reference TRBV18 and TRBJ2-1): NAGVMQNPRHLVRRRGQEARLRCSPMKGHSHVYWYRQLPEEGLKFMVYLQKENIIDESGMPKERFSAEFPKEGPSILRIQQVVRGDSAAYFCASSAPGLATNEQFFGPGTRLTVL.

This clonotype was seen a few times. The chain links TRBV28 to TRBJ2-7; D gene unclear. CDR3 length: 14 amino acids. V dropped 7 bases and J dropped 4 bases, with 17 bases sitting between them. CDR1 and CDR2 (germline): MDHEN, SYDVKM. The CDR3 bases are TGTGCCAGCACCCGTGGGTCAGACCGATACGAGCAGTACTTC. As protein: CASTRGSDRYEQYF. Complete variable domain (other parts from reference TRBV28 and TRBJ2-7): DVKVTQSSRYLVKRTGEKVFLECVQDMDHENMFWYRQDPGLGLRLIYFSYDVKMKEKGDIPEGYSVSREKKERFSLILESASTNQTSMYLCASTRGSDRYEQYFGPGTRLTVT.

This clonotype was seen repeatedly, ten times or more. The rearrangement uses TRBV9 and TRBJ2-1; 11 positions match TRBD2. V shed 0 bases and J 7 bases; nucleotides not matched to a gene: 6. Germline lookup yields CDR1 SGDLS and CDR2 YYNGEE. The CDR3 spans 16 residues. This chain's CDR3 is CASSVAALAGVNEQFF. The CDR3 DNA follows: TGTGCCAGCAGCGTAGCTGCACTAGCGGGAGTAAATGAGCAGTTCTTC.

This chain connects TRBV19 to TRBJ1-1, with D uncertain. CDR3 length: 13 amino acids. Germline lookup yields CDR1 LNHDA and CDR2 SQIVND (reference sequence). Deletions cut 7 bases from V and 1 base from J, with 10 bases between. The CDR3 sequence: CASTPVTNTEAFF. For the CDR3, the DNA is TGTGCCAGTACCCCGGTAACGAACACTGAAGCTTTCTTT.

This clonotype was counted only a few times. This chain joins TRBV20-1 and TRBJ2-1, with 7 bases that match TRBD1. CDR3 length: 13 residues. Germline CDR1 and CDR2: DFQATT and SNEGSKA (reference sequence). V shed 1 base and J 10 bases; nucleotides not matched to a gene: 7. CDR3 region: CSARGTQGWEQFF. In DNA, the CDR3 is TGCAGTGCTAGAGGAACACAGGGGTGGGAGCAGTTCTTC.

There are a few counts of this clonotype. This chain connects TRBV15 to TRBJ1-2; D not certain. Per the germline V gene, CDR1 is LNHNV and CDR2 is YYDKDF (reference sequence). The CDR3 has 12 amino acids. Trimming pared 0 bases from V and 7 bases from J, leaving 6 bases between. CDR3 residues: CATSRDPTGYTF. The CDR3 DNA sequence: TGTGCCACCAGCAGAGATCCCACTGGCTACACCTTC.

The table lists this clonotype with many counts. The chain is built from TRBV14 and TRBJ2-1; 7 nucleotides match TRBD1. The germline V gene has CDR1 SGHDN and CDR2 FVKESK. V shed 5 bases, J shed 12 bases, and the junction held 16 bases outside the gene matches. This CDR3 has 15 amino acids. CDR3 nucleotide sequence: TGTGCCAGCAGCAAACACCCGGGACATCAGGGGGTGCAGTTCTTC. This sequence encodes CASSKHPGHQGVQFF.

The chain couples TRBV7-2 to TRBJ1-2; 9 nucleotides align to TRBD1. In germline, CDR1 is SGHTA, CDR2 FQGNSA. V shed 0 bases, J shed 8 bases, and the junction held 7 bases outside the gene matches. This CDR3 spans 15 amino acids. CDR3 DNA sequence: TGTGCCAGCAGCTTAGCGTGGACAGGGGCTCGGGGCTACACCTTC. Its translation: CASSLAWTGARGYTF.

This clonotype was recorded a few times. The chain uses TRBV5-1 and TRBJ1-4, with D possibly TRBD1 on 5 matching bases. Germline-derived CDR1 and CDR2 are SGHRS and YFSETQ. This CDR3 is 14 amino acids long. V was cut by 5 bases and J by 11 bases, with 19 bases left in between. As DNA, the CDR3 is TGCGCCAGCAGTCAGGGAGAAGCGGTGAAGAAACTGTTTTTT. It encodes CASSQGEAVKKLFF.

This clonotype came up a few times. The chain employs TRBV7-9 and TRBJ1-3; no firm D call. Germline V gene sequence: CDR1 SEHNR, CDR2 FQNEAQ (reference sequence). The CDR3 is 12 residues long. Trimming took off 5 bases at V and 8 bases at J, with 10 bases between the two ends. The CDR3 nucleotides are TGTGCCAGCAGCCCTCTCGGCGACACCATATATTTT. This gives the protein CASSPLGDTIYF.